Shown below are 15 T cell receptor beta chains from a single sample sequenced in a study of glioma-infiltrating T cells after dendritic cell vaccination. Sequencing used immunoSEQ multiplex PCR; TCRdb keeps in-frame clones, though not all of them. The repertoire holds 100,000 or so clones, with around 80% as singletons. Time point in this sample: after dendritic cell vaccination, including at tumor progression/relapse. Material: blood, obtained after dendritic cell vaccination. These receptors all come from a human donor with glioblastoma.

The chain links TRBV29-1 to TRBJ1-5, with 9 nucleotides matching TRBD1. This CDR3 is built from 13 residues. Germline V lookup: CDR1 SQVTM, CDR2 ANQGSEA. V was pared by 4 bases and J by 5 bases, with 3 bases of the junction left unmatched. The CDR3 sequence: CSVGDRGDQPQHF. CDR3 sequence (DNA): TGCAGCGTTGGAGACAGGGGGGATCAGCCCCAGCATTTT.

The genes are TRBV15 and TRBJ1-5; no firm D call. Per the germline V gene, CDR1 is LNHNV and CDR2 is YYDKDF (reference sequence). V gave up 0 bases and J gave up 4 bases, with 13 bases separating them. The CDR3 loop spans 16 amino acids. CDR3 nucleotide sequence: TGTGCCACCAGCAGAGATGGAGGGATACGGAATCAGCCCCAGCATTTT. It translates to CATSRDGGIRNQPQHF.

The CDR3, as DNA: TGCGCCAGCAGTGAGTCGACTAGCGGGAGGGCCAGGTTCTTC. It specifies CASSESTSGRARFF. The V gene is TRBV10-2, the J gene TRBJ2-1; 14 bases are a match to TRBD2. The germline CDR1 and CDR2 sequences are WSHSY and SAAADI. This CDR3 is built from 14 residues. The ends lost 0 bases at V and 15 bases at J; junction bases unmatched: 4.

The chain recombines TRBV28 with TRBJ1-1, with D hard to call. Trimming took off 2 bases at V and 4 bases at J, with 14 bases between the two ends. The germline V gene has CDR1 MDHEN and CDR2 SYDVKM. The CDR3 has 15 residues. The CDR3: CASSLGSRSGTEAFF. The CDR3 DNA reads TGTGCCAGCAGTTTAGGGTCGCGGTCCGGCACTGAAGCTTTCTTT.

V and J are TRBV6-5 and TRBJ2-2, with 7 bases identical to TRBD2. The CDR3 is 14 amino acids. V shed 6 bases, J shed 3 bases, and the junction held 4 bases outside the gene matches. Germline assignment: CDR1 MNHEY and CDR2 SVGAGI. The CDR3 nucleotides read TGTGCCAGCAGCCCTAGCGGCTACACCGGGGAGCTGTTTTTT. Translation: CASSPSGYTGELFF.

V and J are TRBV11-2 and TRBJ2-7, with D unclear. This CDR3 comprises 13 residues. Germline CDR1 reads SGHAT; CDR2 reads FQNNGV. Trimming removed 2 bases from V and 2 bases from J, with 7 bases in between. The CDR3 region has the DNA TGTGCCAGCAGCTTACCTGGCCCCTACGAGCAGTACTTC. It specifies CASSLPGPYEQYF.

V usage is TRBV27 and J usage is TRBJ2-1, with 13 positions matching TRBD2. V gave up 6 bases and J gave up 8 bases; unmatched junction bases: 16. The CDR3 loop spans 18 amino acids. Germline V gene lookup returns CDR1 MNHEY and CDR2 SMNVEV (reference sequence). For the CDR3, the DNA is TGTGCCAGCAGCCATCTGGGACTAGCGGGGCCAGGGTTGCATGAGCAGTTCTTC. Residues: CASSHLGLAGPGLHEQFF.

The chain couples TRBV15 to TRBJ1-2; the D is unclear. Germline CDR1 and CDR2: LNHNV and YYDKDF (reference sequence). This CDR3 region has 14 residues. V was cut by 1 base and J by 2 bases, with 8 bases left in between. The CDR3 DNA reads as TGTGCCACCAGCAGAGGGACTCAAAACTATGGCTACACCTTC. Translation gives CATSRGTQNYGYTF.

The chain is built from TRBV18 and TRBJ2-6; D possibly corresponds to TRBD1 (5 bases). Germline V gene data show CDR1 as KGHSH and CDR2 as LQKENI. The length of the CDR3 is 17 residues. Trimming took 2 bases from V and 4 from J, leaving 15 bases between them. In DNA, the CDR3 is TGTGCCAGCTCACCAACGTCTGCAGGGAACGGGGCCAACGTCCTGACTTTC. It translates to CASSPTSAGNGANVLTF.

The CDR3 nucleotides are TGTGCCAGCACCCCATACCTACCGGGACAGGGAGCCTACGAGCAGTACTTC. It yields the protein CASTPYLPGQGAYEQYF. The genes are TRBV2 and TRBJ2-7; TRBD1 matches at 9 bases. CDR1 and CDR2 (germline): SNHLY, FYNNEI. The V and J ends lost 7 bases and 2 bases, in that order; junction bases with no gene match: 15. The CDR3 is 17 residues long.

The genes are TRBV4-1 and TRBJ2-5; D might be TRBD1 (6 bases). The V and J ends lost 3 bases and 3 bases respectively, with 14 bases between them. Per the germline V gene, CDR1 is MGHRA and CDR2 is YSYEKL. This CDR3 has 15 amino acids. CDR3 loop: CASSQTRGTEETQYF. CDR3 coding DNA: TGCGCCAGCAGCCAGACCAGGGGAACCGAAGAGACCCAGTACTTC.

The chain carries TRBV9 and TRBJ1-1; D perhaps matches TRBD1 (6 bases). The CDR3 extends over 17 amino acids. Germline V gene lookup returns CDR1 SGDLS and CDR2 YYNGEE. V dropped 3 bases and J dropped 3 bases, with 21 bases sitting between them. The chain's CDR3 is CASSARQGRDMHTEAFF. Written as DNA, the CDR3 is TGTGCCAGCAGCGCCCGGCAAGGGAGGGACATGCACACTGAAGCTTTCTTT. The whole variable domain, remainder taken from reference TRBV9 and TRBJ1-1, is DSGVTQTPKHLITATGQRVTLRCSPRSGDLSVYWYQQSLDQGLQFLIQYYNGEERAKGNILERFSAQQFPDLHSELNLSSLELGDSALYFCASSARQGRDMHTEAFFGQGTRLTVV.

The chain joins TRBV5-1 to TRBJ1-1; a weak D match, TRBD1 (5 bases). Deletions cut 4 bases from V and 5 bases from J, with 15 bases between. The CDR3 covers 14 residues. Germline V lookup: CDR1 SGHRS, CDR2 YFSETQ. CDR3 sequence reads: CASSPAGRVTEAFF. CDR3 nucleotides: TGCGCCAGCAGCCCGGCCGGCAGGGTGACTGAAGCTTTCTTT.

The chain has TRBV7-6 and TRBJ2-2; D unclear. Trimming left V 1 base short and J 7 bases short, with 10 bases between. CDR3 length equals 14 residues. Germline values: CDR1 SGHVS, CDR2 FNYEAQ. In nucleotides, the CDR3 is TGTGCCAGCAGCTTAGGAGTCGACTTCGGGGAGCTGTTTTTT. Translating gives CASSLGVDFGELFF.

The rearrangement joins TRBV5-1 to TRBJ2-7; 9 nucleotides agree with TRBD1. In germline, CDR1 is SGHRS, CDR2 YFSETQ. The trim removed 4 bases at V and 3 bases at J, leaving 8 bases unmatched. The CDR3 length is 15 residues. The CDR3 protein is CASSPGDRAFYEQYF. The CDR3 nucleotides read TGCGCCAGCAGCCCAGGGGACAGGGCTTTCTACGAGCAGTACTTC.